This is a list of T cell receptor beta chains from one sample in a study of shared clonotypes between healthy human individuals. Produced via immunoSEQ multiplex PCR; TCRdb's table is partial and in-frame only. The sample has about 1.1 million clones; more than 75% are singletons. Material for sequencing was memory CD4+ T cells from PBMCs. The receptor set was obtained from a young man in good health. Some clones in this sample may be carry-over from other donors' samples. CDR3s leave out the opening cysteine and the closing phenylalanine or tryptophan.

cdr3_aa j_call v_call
ASSLLAGGSTDTQY TRBJ2-3 TRBV11-2
AISGASSYNEQF TRBJ2-1 TRBV10-3
ASSPEGPSSYEQY TRBJ2-7 TRBV5-4
ASSLGGTQY TRBJ2-5 TRBV6-5
ASSYRQGYEQY TRBJ2-7 TRBV6-5
ASSGAGGGTEAF TRBJ1-1 TRBV25-1
ASRGGKVNQPQH TRBJ1-5 TRBV6-5
ASRAQIEAF TRBJ1-1 TRBV11-2
ASSSLGGETQY TRBJ2-5 TRBV5-1
ASSPGPGVGPYEQY TRBJ2-7 TRBV4-1
ASSLMSGPYNEQF TRBJ2-1 TRBV7-3
ASSYSGTGGTEAF TRBJ1-1 TRBV6-5
ASSLEGPPYEQY TRBJ2-7 TRBV28
ASSPPSVNTEAF TRBJ1-1 TRBV18
ASSLVSPKRSGANVLT TRBJ2-6 TRBV5-1
ASSLRPNQPQH TRBJ1-5 TRBV5-4
ASSPPRVRDRDRAEAF TRBJ1-1 TRBV4-2
ASRQGEGPQH TRBJ1-5 TRBV19
SESSYNEQF TRBJ2-1 TRBV20-1
ASSLDVRRLTEAF TRBJ1-1 TRBV5-1
ARSRGSGTSTYEQY TRBJ2-7 TRBV2
ASSFSQAYQPQH TRBJ1-5 TRBV28
ASSLGFTGGIGELF TRBJ2-2 TRBV11-2
ATLTYNTIY TRBJ1-3 TRBV28
ASSSSKTGWGGSANTEAF TRBJ1-1 TRBV27
ASSRLKSGDSTEAF TRBJ1-1 TRBV5-1
ASSIPGLAADTQY TRBJ2-3 TRBV6-6
ASSHTLAGEADTQY TRBJ2-3 TRBV7-9
ATSSRAYSGNTIY TRBJ1-3 TRBV15
ASAVGQGPYNEQF TRBJ2-1 TRBV2
ASSPRQTETQY TRBJ2-5 TRBV18
ASRRRAGEKLF TRBJ1-4 TRBV28
ARILDRGQY TRBJ2-3 TRBV6-1
ASTKNREAAF TRBJ1-1 TRBV2
ASSLAASGITDTQY TRBJ2-3 TRBV5-1
ASRPGQDANGYT TRBJ1-2 TRBV6-5
ASSPLTLGHSNQPQH TRBJ1-5 TRBV27
ASSITGGRTDTQY TRBJ2-3 TRBV28
ASSGVLPQGNEQF TRBJ2-1 TRBV2
ASWRAGAGNTIY TRBJ1-3 TRBV27
ASSEAVSGYT TRBJ1-2 TRBV6-1
ASRYTNEQF TRBJ2-1 TRBV2
ASSQDRVGPGGGETQY TRBJ2-5 TRBV14
ASSLSGQGLSEQY TRBJ2-7 TRBV28
SALRAYEQY TRBJ2-7 TRBV20-1
ASSYEYLGGKDGYT TRBJ1-2 TRBV7-9
ASSPGSTLKGQPQH TRBJ1-5 TRBV28
ASSQTQPNEKLF TRBJ1-4 TRBV4-1